Listed below are T cell receptor beta chains from one sample, sequenced in a study of T cell repertoires in cytomegalovirus infection. A single record per CDR3 protein comes from TCRdb applying MiXCR to the reads. Here the sample spans more than 140,000 distinct CDR3 sequences, 5.5% to 8% being singletons. Sequenced input: PBMCs. These TCRs come from a human donor in good health (CMV status not recorded). Some clones in this sample may be carry-over from other donors' samples. CDR3s include the opening cysteine and the closing phenylalanine or tryptophan. The size entry is marked missing in some rows and otherwise reads once, few, many or a size class.

-	TRBV5-4	CATGTGAIISGANVLTF
many	TRBV7-2	CASSLILGRVNEQFF
-	TRBV6-1	CASHDRSNQPQHF
many	TRBV19	CASRRTGRDEQFF
few	TRBV7-3	CASSPGSSGANVLTF
-	TRBV20-1	CSAREFGRGPDNEQFF
-	TRBV6-2/TRBV6-3	CASSYSSNEQFF
few	TRBV4-3	CASSYRTGLNTEAFF
many	TRBV7-3	CASSLLTGGELFF
many	TRBV7-3	CASSLRSASGSLDTQYF
-	TRBV6-1	CASSESYSNQPQHF
-	TRBV10-3	CATGPNYEQYF
many	TRBV7-9	CASSLAGLDTQYF
many	TRBV7-2	CASSKDSGNTIYF
few	TRBV29-1	CSVEDHGETQYF
many	TRBV4-2	CASSQVPGPMNTEAFF
many	TRBV11-2	CASSLVSRTPGAEAFF
many	TRBV7-9	CASSLDLGTSVNEQFF
few	TRBV20-1	CSAESGQGMNSPLHF
many	TRBV7-2	CASSSTMGGRETQYF
many	TRBV7-3	CASSRLAGSYEQYF
many	TRBV6-6	CASSYREGPGDTQYF
few	TRBV2	CASSESRGNEQFF
many	TRBV20-1	CSATGTEKETQYF
-	TRBV12-3/TRBV12-4	CASSDNLEPQGGNEQFF
many	TRBV12-3/TRBV12-4	CASSFTGGEGYTF
many	TRBV20-1	CSAREPPAHSNQPQHF
-	TRBV25-1	CASRQGGNQPQHF
few	TRBV20-1	CSAFSEGWSPLHF
many	TRBV7-3	CASSSTGEETQYF
many	TRBV7-6	CASSLSGNEQYF
many	TRBV29-1	CSVAWTSSYEQYF
-	TRBV18	CASSPLEQRYTTEAFF
many	TRBV2	CASSPPKRGGFGYTF
many	TRBV5-6	CASRSSRGGYEQYF
-	TRBV28	CASSLPTPGTGGFHSPLHF
many	TRBV27	CASTRTGTGLEKLFF
few	TRBV6-6	CASSYSRGVETQYF